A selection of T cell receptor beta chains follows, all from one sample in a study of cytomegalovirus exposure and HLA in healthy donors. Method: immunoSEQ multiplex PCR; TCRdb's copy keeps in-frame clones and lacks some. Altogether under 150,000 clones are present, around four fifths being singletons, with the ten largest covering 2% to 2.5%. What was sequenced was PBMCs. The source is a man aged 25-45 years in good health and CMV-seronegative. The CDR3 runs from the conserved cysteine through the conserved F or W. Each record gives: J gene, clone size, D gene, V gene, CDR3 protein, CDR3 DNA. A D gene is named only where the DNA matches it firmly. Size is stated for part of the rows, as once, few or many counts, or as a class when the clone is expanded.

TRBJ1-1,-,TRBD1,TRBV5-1,CASSSVTGVGTEAFF,TGCGCCAGCAGCTCGGTGACAGGGGTAGGAACTGAAGCTTTCTTT
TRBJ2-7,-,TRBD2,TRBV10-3,CAISVLAGGTSYNEQYF,TGTGCCATCAGTGTCCTAGCGGGAGGGACCTCCTACAACGAGCAGTACTTC
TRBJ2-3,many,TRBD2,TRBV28,CASAIAGGPTDTQYF,TGTGCCAGCGCGATAGCGGGGGGGCCGACAGATACGCAGTATTTT
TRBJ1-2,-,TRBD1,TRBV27,CASTRTGGGDYTF,TGTGCCAGCACCCGGACAGGGGGCGGAGACTACACCTTC
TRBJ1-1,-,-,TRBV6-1,CASSERGGDTEAFF,TGTGCCAGCAGTGAAAGGGGAGGGGACACTGAAGCTTTCTTT
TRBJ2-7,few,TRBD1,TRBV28,CASSPWTGLAYEQYF,TGTGCCAGCAGCCCTTGGACAGGGTTGGCCTACGAGCAGTACTTC
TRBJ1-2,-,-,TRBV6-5,CASSSPDRGLYGYPF,TGTGCCAGCAGTTCTCCGGACAGAGGGCTATATGGCTACCCCTTC
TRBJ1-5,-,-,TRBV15,CATSTRTGNQPQHF,TGTGCCACCAGCACAAGGACAGGCAATCAGCCCCAGCATTTT
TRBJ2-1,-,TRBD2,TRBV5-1,CASSLETSGNYNEQFF,TGCGCCAGCAGCTTGGAGACTAGCGGGAACTACAATGAGCAGTTCTTC
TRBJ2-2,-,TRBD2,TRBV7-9,CASSPAGAGELFF,TGTGCCAGCAGCCCCGCGGGGGCCGGGGAGCTGTTTTTT
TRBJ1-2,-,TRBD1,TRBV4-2,CASSQEWAGGFYGYTF,TGTGCCAGCAGCCAAGAATGGGCAGGGGGCTTCTATGGCTACACCTTC
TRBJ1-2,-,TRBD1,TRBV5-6,CASSRDRVSPGYTF,TGTGCCAGCAGCCGGGACAGGGTATCCCCTGGCTACACCTTC
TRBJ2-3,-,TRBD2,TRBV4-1,CASSHPPGLAKDTDTQYF,TGCGCCAGCAGCCACCCTCCAGGACTAGCGAAAGACACAGATACGCAGTATTTT
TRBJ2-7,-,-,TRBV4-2,CASSQDQGSPSYEQYF,TGTGCCAGCAGCCAAGATCAGGGGAGCCCCAGCTACGAGCAGTACTTC
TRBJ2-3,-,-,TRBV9,CASSPQPPSSTWADTQYF,TGTGCCAGCAGCCCCCAACCGCCCAGCTCGACCTGGGCGGATACGCAGTATTTT
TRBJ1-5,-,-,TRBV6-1,CASSENSYSNQPQHF,TGTGCCAGCAGTGAAAACAGTTATAGCAATCAGCCCCAGCATTTT
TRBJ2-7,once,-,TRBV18,CASSPGGTYEQYF,TGTGCCAGCTCACCAGGAGGGACCTACGAGCAGTACTTC
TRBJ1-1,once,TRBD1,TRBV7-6,CASSLTGGLNTEAFF,TGTGCCAGCAGCTTGACAGGGGGCCTTAACACTGAAGCTTTCTTT
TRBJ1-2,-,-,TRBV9,CASSVGRAQPGDYGYTF,TGTGCCAGCAGCGTAGGACGAGCCCAACCCGGGGACTATGGCTACACCTTC
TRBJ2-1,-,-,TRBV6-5,CASSLGTRQFF,TGTGCCAGCAGCCTCGGGACTCGGCAGTTCTTC
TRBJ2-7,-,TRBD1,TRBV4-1,CASSYRDRDTEQYF,TGCGCCAGCAGTTACCGGGACAGGGACACCGAGCAGTACTTC
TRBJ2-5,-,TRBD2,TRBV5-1,CASSLGLAGGEETQYF,TGCGCCAGCAGCTTGGGACTAGCGGGAGGGGAAGAGACCCAGTACTTC
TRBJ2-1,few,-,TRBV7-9,CASSLGGGDEQFF,TGTGCCAGCAGCCTGGGAGGTGGCGATGAGCAGTTCTTC
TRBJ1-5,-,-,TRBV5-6,CASSLSVSNQPQHF,TGTGCCAGCAGCTTGTCAGTATCCAATCAGCCCCAGCATTTT
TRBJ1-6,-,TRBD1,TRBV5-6,CASSLLDRDNSPLHF,TGTGCCAGCAGCTTACTGGACAGGGATAATTCACCCCTCCACTTT
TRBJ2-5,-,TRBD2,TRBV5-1,CASSPTGGMQETQYF,TGCGCCAGCAGCCCGACGGGAGGAATGCAAGAGACCCAGTACTTC
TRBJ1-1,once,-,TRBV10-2,CASSDGVMGAIAFF,TGCGCCAGCAGTGACGGGGTAATGGGGGCTATTGCTTTCTTT
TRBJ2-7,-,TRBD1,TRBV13,CASSLDRVEWEQYF,TGTGCCAGCAGCTTGGACAGGGTAGAATGGGAGCAGTACTTC
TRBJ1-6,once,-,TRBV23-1,CASSHQVGTRPNSPLHF,TGCGCCAGCAGTCATCAAGTAGGGACAAGGCCTAATTCACCCCTCCACTTT
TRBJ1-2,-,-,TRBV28,CASSEATGIQLEYGYTF,TGTGCCAGCAGCGAAGCGACGGGGATACAACTTGAGTATGGCTACACCTTC
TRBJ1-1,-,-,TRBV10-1,CARQPQLDTEAFF,TGCGCCCGCCAACCTCAACTAGACACTGAAGCTTTCTTT
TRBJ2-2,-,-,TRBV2,CASMSAPGRGTGELFF,TGTGCCAGCATGTCCGCCCCAGGCCGAGGGACCGGGGAGCTGTTTTTT
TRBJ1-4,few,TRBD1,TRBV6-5,CASRVSTGTNEKLFF,TGTGCCAGCAGAGTGTCGACAGGGACTAATGAAAAACTGTTTTTT
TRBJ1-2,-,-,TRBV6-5,CASSYGAMGYGYTF,TGTGCCAGCAGTTACGGGGCGATGGGCTATGGCTACACCTTC
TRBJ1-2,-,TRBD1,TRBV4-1,CASSPPTGVEYGYTF,TGCGCCAGCAGCCCACCGACAGGGGTAGAGTATGGCTACACCTTC
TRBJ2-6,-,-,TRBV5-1,CASSAHGQFNSGANVLTF,TGCGCCAGCAGCGCCCATGGACAATTTAACTCTGGGGCCAACGTCCTGACTTTC
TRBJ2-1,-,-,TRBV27,CASSWGGETGEQFF,TGTGCCAGCAGTTGGGGGGGCGAGACGGGGGAGCAGTTCTTC
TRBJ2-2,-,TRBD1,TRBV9,CASSVIGTGGGGELFF,TGTGCCAGCAGCGTAATTGGGACAGGGGGCGGCGGGGAGCTGTTTTTT
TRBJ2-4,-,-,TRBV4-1,CASSQALAKNIQYF,TGCGCCAGCAGCCAGGCATTAGCCAAAAACATTCAGTACTTC
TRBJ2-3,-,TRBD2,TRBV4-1,CASSHGGVAEITDTQYF,TGCGCCAGCAGCCACGGGGGGGTAGCGGAAATCACAGATACGCAGTATTTT
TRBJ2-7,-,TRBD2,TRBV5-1,CASSTRGESYEQYF,TGCGCCAGCAGCACCCGGGGGGAGTCCTACGAGCAGTACTTC
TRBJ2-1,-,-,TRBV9,CASSVVAEVNNEQFF,TGTGCCAGCAGCGTAGTAGCGGAGGTAAACAATGAGCAGTTCTTC
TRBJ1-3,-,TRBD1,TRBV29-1,CSVGSLGQGNTIYF,TGCAGCGTTGGATCTTTGGGACAGGGAAACACCATATATTTT
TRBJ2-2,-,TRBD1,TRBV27,CASRQGAYTGELFF,TGTGCCAGCAGACAGGGGGCTTACACCGGGGAGCTGTTTTTT